A selection of T cell receptor beta chains follows, all from one sample in a study of Graves' ophthalmopathy and Graves' hyperthyroidism. TCRdb re-derived calls from the multiplex PCR reads in MiXCR, one entry per CDR3 protein. The repertoire consists of a few hundred thousand distinct CDR3 sequences, with 15% to 17% occurring once and the leading ten covering roughly 7%. Sequenced material: peripheral blood. The receptors were gathered from a woman aged 18-29 years with stable Graves' hyperthyroidism. Both conserved end residues are part of each CDR3. A D gene is named only where the DNA matches it firmly. Only part of the rows carry a size: once, few, many, or a class if the clone is expanded.

J,V,D,size,CDR3,DNA
TRBJ1-2,TRBV12-3/TRBV12-4,.,.,CASSFGADSLNGYTF,TGTGCCAGCAGCTTCGGTGCGGACAGCCTAAATGGCTACACCTTC
TRBJ2-5,TRBV6-1,TRBD2,many,CASRGGQETQYF,TGTGCCAGCAGGGGGGGGCAAGAGACCCAGTACTTC
TRBJ2-5,TRBV11-2,.,many,CASSRTRGPQYF,TGTGCCAGCAGCCGAACGCGGGGCCCCCAGTACTTC
TRBJ1-3,TRBV12-3/TRBV12-4,.,many,CASSLGGGANTIYF,TGTGCCAGCAGTTTAGGGGGTGGAGCGAACACCATATATTTT
TRBJ1-5,TRBV12-3/TRBV12-4,.,many,CASSLRVKWFGQPQHF,TGTGCCAGCAGTTTAAGAGTAAAGTGGTTCGGTCAGCCCCAGCATTTT
TRBJ1-2,TRBV6-2/TRBV6-3,.,many,CASTIHSPLDYGYTF,TGTGCCAGCACGATTCATTCGCCTTTGGACTATGGCTACACCTTC
TRBJ1-1,TRBV12-3/TRBV12-4,.,few,CASSSTMNTEACF,TGTGCCAGCAGTTCCACTATGAACACTGAAGCTTGCTTT
TRBJ1-5,TRBV19,TRBD1,.,CASQTGFDNQPQHF,TGTGCCAGTCAGACAGGGTTTGACAATCAGCCCCAGCATTTT
TRBJ1-5,TRBV18,TRBD1,many,CASSPTGEDNQPQHF,TGTGCCAGCTCACCCACAGGGGAGGACAATCAGCCCCAGCATTTT
TRBJ2-2,TRBV3-1,TRBD1,many,CASSTPQGRGGELFF,TGTGCCAGCAGCACTCCACAGGGGCGCGGCGGGGAGCTGTTTTTT
TRBJ1-2,TRBV6-1,TRBD1,many,CASRDRDGGYTF,TGTGCCAGCAGAGACAGGGACGGAGGCTACACCTTC
TRBJ2-7,TRBV25-1,.,many,CASSDHRDGRYEQYF,TGTGCCAGCAGTGACCACCGGGACGGGCGCTACGAGCAGTACTTC
TRBJ2-5,TRBV6-2/TRBV6-3,.,many,CASSYSYSTQETQYF,TGTGCCAGCAGTTACTCGTACAGCACACAAGAGACCCAGTACTTC
TRBJ2-7,TRBV7-9,TRBD2,few,CASSRGLAGAYEQYF,TGTGCCAGCAGCAGGGGACTAGCGGGGGCCTACGAGCAGTACTTC
TRBJ1-1,TRBV29-1,.,many,CSVVRGGAEAFF,TGCAGCGTTGTAAGGGGAGGGGCTGAAGCTTTCTTT
TRBJ2-7,TRBV6-2/TRBV6-3,TRBD1,many,CASSRTGTYEQYF,TGTGCCAGCAGCCGGACAGGGACCTACGAGCAGTACTTC
TRBJ1-1,TRBV19,.,many,CASSIERGGTEAFF,TGTGCCAGTAGTATAGAGCGGGGCGGCACTGAAGCTTTCTTT
TRBJ1-1,TRBV6-5,.,many,CASSYSQGIGAFF,TGTGCCAGCAGTTACTCGCAGGGGATAGGGGCTTTCTTT
TRBJ2-7,TRBV6-2/TRBV6-3,.,many,CASSRQGADEQYF,TGTGCCAGCAGCCGCCAGGGAGCGGACGAGCAGTACTTC
TRBJ2-7,TRBV6-5,TRBD1,many,CASRGQGIGYEQYF,TGTGCCAGCAGAGGACAGGGGATAGGATACGAGCAGTACTTC
TRBJ2-2,TRBV11-2,.,.,CASSFPKTNTGELFF,TGTGCCAGCAGCTTCCCAAAGACGAACACCGGGGAGCTGTTTTTT